These 15 T cell receptor beta chains originate from one sample sequenced in a study of cytomegalovirus exposure and HLA in healthy donors. With 60 Vbeta and 13 Jbeta primers, the PCR was carried out. Some clones are missing from TCRdb's copy, which holds only in-frame ones; the method was immunoSEQ multiplex PCR. The repertoire has more than 95,000 clones, around 80% of them found once; the top ten carry 0.85% to 1.4%. Material for sequencing was PBMCs. These receptors all come from a woman between 25 and 40 years old in good health and CMV-seronegative.

The rearrangement links TRBV25-1 to TRBJ2-1, with D possibly matching TRBD1 (6 bases). Between the trimmed V and J ends, which lost 7 bases and 6 bases, there was a span of 16 bases. The CDR3 consists of 14 residues. Germline CDR1 is MGHDK and CDR2 is SYGVNS. Here the CDR3 DNA reads TGTGCCAGCACCTCACTCCGGGACACCAATGAGCAGTTCTTC. Translated, it gives CASTSLRDTNEQFF.

V usage is TRBV29-1 and J usage is TRBJ2-3, with 8 bases identical to TRBD2. Losses at the gene ends were 3 bases for V and 4 bases for J; bases not matched to a gene: 3. CDR3 length: 13 amino acids. Germline V CDR1 and CDR2: SQVTM, ANQGSEA. The CDR3 region is CSVDRAGADTQYF. Written as DNA, the CDR3 is TGCAGCGTTGATCGAGCGGGAGCAGATACGCAGTATTTT.

This rearrangement joins TRBV30 to TRBJ1-1; no clear D gene. The V gene lost 6 bases and the J gene lost 1 base, with 9 bases spanning the gap. Germline V gene lookup returns CDR1 GTSNPN and CDR2 SVGIG (reference sequence). The CDR3 extends over 12 amino acids. CDR3 sequence (DNA): TGTGCCTGCTCGCGGGGGAACACTGAAGCTTTCTTT. It is translated as CACSRGNTEAFF.

The CDR3 coding sequence is TGTGCCAGCAGTTACACCGGGTATGGCTACACCTTC. Encoded protein: CASSYTGYGYTF. V is TRBV6-5 and J is TRBJ1-2; D call uncertain. The germline V and J ends were trimmed by 2 bases and 5 bases, with 6 bases remaining between them. The CDR3 contains 12 residues. From germline, CDR1 is MNHEY and CDR2 SVGAGI.

This chain uses TRBV18 with TRBJ1-5, with D possibly matching TRBD1 (6 bases). The CDR3 loop spans 14 amino acids. Per germline, CDR1 KGHSH and CDR2 LQKENI. V lost 6 bases to trimming and J lost 6 bases, with 15 bases between them. The CDR3 DNA follows: TGTGCCAGCTCTCCTACAGGGAACCGTCAGCCCCAGCATTTT. This encodes CASSPTGNRQPQHF. Full variable domain (rest looked up from reference TRBV18 and TRBJ1-5): NAGVMQNPRHLVRRRGQEARLRCSPMKGHSHVYWYRQLPEEGLKFMVYLQKENIIDESGMPKERFSAEFPKEGPSILRIQQVVRGDSAAYFCASSPTGNRQPQHFGDGTRLSIL.

The rearrangement uses TRBV19 and TRBJ2-1; 7 nucleotides line up with TRBD2. The CDR3 spans 14 residues. V lost 7 bases, J lost 4 bases, and 7 bases stayed unmatched. Germline V lookup: CDR1 LNHDA, CDR2 SQIVND (reference sequence). DNA of the CDR3: TGTGCCAGTAAGCGGGGAACGACTTACAATGAGCAGTTCTTC. This codes for CASKRGTTYNEQFF. Together with reference TRBV19 and TRBJ2-1, the CDR3 gives the full variable domain: DGGITQSPKYLFRKEGQNVTLSCEQNLNHDAMYWYRQDPGQGLRLIYYSQIVNDFQKGDIAEGYSVSREKKESFPLTVTSAQKNPTAFYLCASKRGTTYNEQFFGPGTRLTVL.

The V gene is TRBV4-1, the J gene TRBJ1-5, with D perhaps matching TRBD1 (6 bases). This CDR3 comprises 14 residues. Germline V gene sequence: CDR1 MGHRA, CDR2 YSYEKL. Trimming shortened V by 4 bases and J by 5 bases, and 12 bases separated the two germline ends. The CDR3 region has the DNA TGCGCCAGCAGCCCTTGGACAGCCGATCAGCCCCAGCATTTT. It codes for CASSPWTADQPQHF.

This clone was found once. The V call is TRBV2, the J call TRBJ2-7; maybe TRBD1 (6 bases). This CDR3 is 13 amino acids long. The germline CDR1 and CDR2 sequences are SNHLY and FYNNEI. V lost 7 bases and J lost 2, with 12 bases in between. The CDR3 spells CASKRDNTYEQYF. The CDR3 coding sequence is TGTGCCAGCAAAAGGGACAACACCTACGAGCAGTACTTC.

This chain links TRBV19 with TRBJ1-1, with D possibly TRBD1 on 6 matching bases. V was pared by 6 bases and J by 1 base, with 9 bases between. This CDR3 is 13 amino acids long. The germline V gene has CDR1 LNHDA and CDR2 SQIVND (reference sequence). The DNA for the CDR3 is TGTGCCAGTAGAACACAGGGGAACACTGAAGCTTTCTTT. Its protein is CASRTQGNTEAFF.

The V and J genes are TRBV5-5 and TRBJ1-1, with D possibly being TRBD1 (6 bases). The V end was cut by 4 bases, the J end by 3 bases, with 19 bases between. Germline CDR1 SGHKS, CDR2 YYEKEE (reference sequence). This CDR3 is built from 16 residues. The CDR3, as DNA: TGTGCCAGCAGCACTCCAAAACAGGGTCGGGACACTGAAGCTTTCTTT. Its protein is CASSTPKQGRDTEAFF.

This clone was counted once. J is TRBJ2-1 and V is TRBV6-4, with D possibly matching TRBD2 (5 bases). Germline-derived CDR1 and CDR2 are MRHNA and SNTAGT. The CDR3 is made up of 15 amino acids. The ends were cut back, 3 bases at V and 0 bases at J, with 9 bases in the middle. CDR3 sequence (DNA): TGTGCCAGCAGTGATCCGGGGAGCTCCTACAATGAGCAGTTCTTC. This codes for CASSDPGSSYNEQFF.

In DNA, the CDR3 is TGTGCCAGCAGCTTGGAGGGTAGGGGGACCAAAAACATTCAGTACTTC. This encodes CASSLEGRGTKNIQYF. V and J are TRBV5-4 and TRBJ2-4; D is possibly TRBD1 (6 bases). Germline assignment: CDR1 SGHNT and CDR2 YYREEE (reference sequence). The CDR3 extends over 16 amino acids. The V gene lost 0 bases and the J gene lost 2 bases, with 12 bases spanning the gap.

V and J are TRBV5-8 and TRBJ2-3; unclear D gene. The V and J ends lost 4 bases and 3 bases respectively, with 12 bases between them. Germline CDR1 SGHTS, CDR2 YDEGEE. The CDR3 covers 14 residues. The CDR3 here is CASSPTSNTDTQYF. For the CDR3, the DNA is TGTGCCAGCAGCCCGACATCGAATACAGATACGCAGTATTTT.

The chain joins TRBV7-3 to TRBJ2-1; 9 nucleotides line up with TRBD2. Looked up from germline, CDR1 is SGHTA and CDR2 is FQGTGA. Trimming removed 2 bases from V and 1 base from J; junction bases left unmatched: 0. This CDR3 has 15 residues. CDR3 nucleotides: TGTGCCAGCAGCTTAGGACTAGCGTCCTACAATGAGCAGTTCTTC. This codes for CASSLGLASYNEQFF.

The rearrangement uses TRBV21-1 and TRBJ2-7; the tabulated D call, TRBD2, remains unverified against the DNA. TRBV21-1 is termed a pseudogene. The CDR3 has 13 residues. Written as DNA, the CDR3 is TGTGCCAGCAGCATTCGGGATACCTACGAGCAGTACTTC. This codes for CASSIRDTYEQYF.